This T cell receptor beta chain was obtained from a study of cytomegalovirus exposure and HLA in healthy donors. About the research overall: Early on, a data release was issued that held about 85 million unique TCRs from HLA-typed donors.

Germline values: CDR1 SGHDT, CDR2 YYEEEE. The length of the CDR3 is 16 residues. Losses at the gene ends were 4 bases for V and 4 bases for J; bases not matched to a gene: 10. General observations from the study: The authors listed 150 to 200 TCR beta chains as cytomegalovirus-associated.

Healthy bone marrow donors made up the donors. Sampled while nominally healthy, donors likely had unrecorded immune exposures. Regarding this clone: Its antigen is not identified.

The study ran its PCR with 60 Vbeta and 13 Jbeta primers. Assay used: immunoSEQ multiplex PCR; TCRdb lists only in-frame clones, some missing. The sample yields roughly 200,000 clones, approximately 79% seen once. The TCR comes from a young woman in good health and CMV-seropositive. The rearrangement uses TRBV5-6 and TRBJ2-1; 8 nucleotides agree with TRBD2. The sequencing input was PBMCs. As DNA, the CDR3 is TGTGCCAGCAGCAAGGGGAGTAGCGGGGTTTACAATGAGCAGTTCTTC. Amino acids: CASSKGSSGVYNEQFF.